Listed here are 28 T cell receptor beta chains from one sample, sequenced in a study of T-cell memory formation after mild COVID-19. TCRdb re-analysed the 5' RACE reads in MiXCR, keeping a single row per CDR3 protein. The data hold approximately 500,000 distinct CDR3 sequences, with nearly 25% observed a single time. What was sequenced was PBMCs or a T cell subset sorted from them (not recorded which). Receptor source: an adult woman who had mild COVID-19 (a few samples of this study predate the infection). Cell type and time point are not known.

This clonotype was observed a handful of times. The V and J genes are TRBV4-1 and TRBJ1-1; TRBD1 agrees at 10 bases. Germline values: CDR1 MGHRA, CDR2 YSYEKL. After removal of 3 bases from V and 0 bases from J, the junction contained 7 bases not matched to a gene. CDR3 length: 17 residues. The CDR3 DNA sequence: TGCGCCAGCAGCCACCTAGACAGGGGGCTTGTGAACACTGAAGCTTTCTTT. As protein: CASSHLDRGLVNTEAFF.

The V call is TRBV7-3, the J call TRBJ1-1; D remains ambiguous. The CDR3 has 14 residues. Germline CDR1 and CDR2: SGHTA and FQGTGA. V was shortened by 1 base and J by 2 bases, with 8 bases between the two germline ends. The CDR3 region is CASSLMGFNTEAFF. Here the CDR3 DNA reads TGTGCCAGCAGCTTAATGGGGTTCAACACTGAAGCTTTCTTT.

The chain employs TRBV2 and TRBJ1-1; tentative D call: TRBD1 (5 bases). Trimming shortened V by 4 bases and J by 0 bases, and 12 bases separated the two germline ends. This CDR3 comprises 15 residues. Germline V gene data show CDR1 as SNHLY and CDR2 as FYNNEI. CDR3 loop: CASSVPATVNTEAFF. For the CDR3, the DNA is TGTGCCAGCAGTGTCCCTGCGACAGTGAACACTGAAGCTTTCTTT. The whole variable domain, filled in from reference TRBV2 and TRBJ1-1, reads EPEVTQTPSHQVTQMGQEVILRCVPISNHLYFYWYRQILGQKVEFLVSFYNNEISEKSEIFDDQFSVERPDGSNFTLKIRSTKLEDSAMYFCASSVPATVNTEAFFGQGTRLTVV.

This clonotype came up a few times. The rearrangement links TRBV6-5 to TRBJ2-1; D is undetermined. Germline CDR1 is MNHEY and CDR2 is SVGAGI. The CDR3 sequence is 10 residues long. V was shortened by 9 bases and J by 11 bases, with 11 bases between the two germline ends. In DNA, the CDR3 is TGTGCCAGTTCTAGTGACAAGCAGTTCTTC. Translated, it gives CASSSDKQFF.

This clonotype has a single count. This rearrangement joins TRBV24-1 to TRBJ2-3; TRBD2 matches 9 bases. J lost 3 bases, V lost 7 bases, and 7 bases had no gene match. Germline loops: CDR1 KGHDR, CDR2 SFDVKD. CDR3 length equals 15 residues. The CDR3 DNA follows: TGTGCCACCAGCACGGGACTAGCTGGGACAGATACGCAGTATTTT. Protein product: CATSTGLAGTDTQYF.

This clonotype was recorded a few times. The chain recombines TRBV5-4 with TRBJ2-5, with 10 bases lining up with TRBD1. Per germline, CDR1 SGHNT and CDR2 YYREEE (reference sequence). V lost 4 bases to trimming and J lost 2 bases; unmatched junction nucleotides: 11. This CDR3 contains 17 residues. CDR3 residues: CASSPVPGQGGQETQYF. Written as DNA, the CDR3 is TGTGCCAGCAGCCCGGTTCCCGGACAGGGGGGACAAGAGACCCAGTACTTC.

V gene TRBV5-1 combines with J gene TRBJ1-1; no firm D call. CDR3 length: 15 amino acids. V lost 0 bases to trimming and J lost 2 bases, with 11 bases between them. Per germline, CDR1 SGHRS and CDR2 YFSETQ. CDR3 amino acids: CASSLARSINTEAFF. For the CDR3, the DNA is TGCGCCAGCAGCTTGGCTCGCTCGATTAACACTGAAGCTTTCTTT.

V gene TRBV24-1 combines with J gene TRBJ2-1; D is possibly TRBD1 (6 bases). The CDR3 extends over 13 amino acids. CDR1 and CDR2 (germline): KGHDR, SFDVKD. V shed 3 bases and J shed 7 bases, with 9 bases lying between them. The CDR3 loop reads CATSDGGWNEQFF. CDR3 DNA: TGTGCCACCAGTGATGGGGGCTGGAATGAGCAGTTCTTC.

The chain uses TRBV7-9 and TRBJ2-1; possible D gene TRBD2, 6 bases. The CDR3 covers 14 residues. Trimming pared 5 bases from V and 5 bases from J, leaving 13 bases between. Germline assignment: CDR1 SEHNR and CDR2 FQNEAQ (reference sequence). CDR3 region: CASSPGLGHNEQFF. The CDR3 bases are TGTGCCAGCAGCCCGGGACTGGGGCACAATGAGCAGTTCTTC.

The CDR3 DNA sequence: TGTGCCAGCAGCTCCGGACTTGGGTACGAGCAGTACTTC. Its protein is CASSSGLGYEQYF. The chain combines TRBV11-2 with TRBJ2-7, with D perhaps TRBD2 (5 bases). V was shortened by 4 bases and J by 4 bases, with 11 bases between the two germline ends. This CDR3 has 13 amino acids. The V gene's germline CDR1 is SGHAT and CDR2 FQNNGV.

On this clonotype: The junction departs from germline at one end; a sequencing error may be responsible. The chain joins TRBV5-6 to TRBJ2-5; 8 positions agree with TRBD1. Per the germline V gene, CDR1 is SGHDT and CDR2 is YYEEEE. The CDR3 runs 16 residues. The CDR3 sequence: CASSLDRVIGEETQYF. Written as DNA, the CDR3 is TGTGCCAGCAGTTTGGACAGGGTCATTGGGGAAGAGACCCAGTACTTC.

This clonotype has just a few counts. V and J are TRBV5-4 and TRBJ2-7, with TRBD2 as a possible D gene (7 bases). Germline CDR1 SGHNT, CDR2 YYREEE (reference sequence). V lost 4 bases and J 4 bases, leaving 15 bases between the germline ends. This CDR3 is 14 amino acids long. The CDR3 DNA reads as TGTGCCAGCAGCCGAAGCGGGACACTGTACGAGCAGTACTTC. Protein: CASSRSGTLYEQYF.

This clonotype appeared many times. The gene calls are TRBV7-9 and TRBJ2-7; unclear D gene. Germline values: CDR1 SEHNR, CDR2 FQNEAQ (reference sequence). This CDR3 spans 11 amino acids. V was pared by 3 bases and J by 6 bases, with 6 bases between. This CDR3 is CASSFASEQYF. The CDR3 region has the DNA TGTGCCAGCAGCTTCGCTAGCGAGCAGTACTTC.

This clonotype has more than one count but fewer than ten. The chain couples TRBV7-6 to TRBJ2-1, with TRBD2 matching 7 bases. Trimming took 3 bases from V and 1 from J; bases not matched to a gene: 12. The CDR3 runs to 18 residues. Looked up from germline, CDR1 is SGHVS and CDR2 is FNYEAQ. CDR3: CASSFHEDGRASYNEQFF. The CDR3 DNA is TGTGCCAGCAGCTTTCACGAAGATGGGAGGGCTTCCTACAATGAGCAGTTCTTC.

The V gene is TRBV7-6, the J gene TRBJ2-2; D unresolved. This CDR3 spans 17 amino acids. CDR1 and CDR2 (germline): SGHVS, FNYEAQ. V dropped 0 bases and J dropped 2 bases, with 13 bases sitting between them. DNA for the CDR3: TGTGCCAGCAGCTTAGCAGGGCCGCAGACCAACACCGGGGAGCTGTTTTTT. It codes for CASSLAGPQTNTGELFF.

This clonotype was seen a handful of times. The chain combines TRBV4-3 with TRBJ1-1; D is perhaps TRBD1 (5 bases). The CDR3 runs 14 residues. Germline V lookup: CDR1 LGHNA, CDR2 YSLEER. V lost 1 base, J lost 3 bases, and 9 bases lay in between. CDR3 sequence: CASSQVAGHTEAFF. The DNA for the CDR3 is TGCGCCAGCAGCCAAGTAGCGGGACACACTGAAGCTTTCTTT.

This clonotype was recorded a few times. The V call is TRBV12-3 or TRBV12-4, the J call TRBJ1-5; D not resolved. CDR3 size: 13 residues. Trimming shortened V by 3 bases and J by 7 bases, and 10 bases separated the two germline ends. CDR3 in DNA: TGTGCCAGCAGTTTGTCTGGGGTCCAGCCCCAGCATTTT. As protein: CASSLSGVQPQHF.

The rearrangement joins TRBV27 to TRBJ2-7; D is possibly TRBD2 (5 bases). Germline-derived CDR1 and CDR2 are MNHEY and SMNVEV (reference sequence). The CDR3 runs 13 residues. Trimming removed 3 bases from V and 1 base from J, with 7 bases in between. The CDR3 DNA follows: TGTGCCAGCAGTTTCGCGGGTTCCTACGAGCAGTACTTC. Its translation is CASSFAGSYEQYF.

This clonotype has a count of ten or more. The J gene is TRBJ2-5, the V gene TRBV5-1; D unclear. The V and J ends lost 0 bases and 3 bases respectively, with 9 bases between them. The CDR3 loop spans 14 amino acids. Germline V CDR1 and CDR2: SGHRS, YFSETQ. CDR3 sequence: CASSLEVSEETQYF. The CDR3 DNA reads TGCGCCAGCAGCTTGGAGGTCAGTGAAGAGACCCAGTACTTC.

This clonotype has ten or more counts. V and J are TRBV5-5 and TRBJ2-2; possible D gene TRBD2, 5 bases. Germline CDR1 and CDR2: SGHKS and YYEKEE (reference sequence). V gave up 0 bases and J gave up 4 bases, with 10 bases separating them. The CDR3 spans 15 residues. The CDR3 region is CASSLGGSVTGELFF. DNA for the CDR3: TGTGCCAGCAGCTTGGGAGGGTCGGTCACCGGGGAGCTGTTTTTT.

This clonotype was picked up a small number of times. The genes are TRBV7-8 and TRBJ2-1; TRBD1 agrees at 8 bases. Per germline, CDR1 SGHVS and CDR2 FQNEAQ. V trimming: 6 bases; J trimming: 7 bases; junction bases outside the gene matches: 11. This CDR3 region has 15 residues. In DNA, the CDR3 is TGTGCCAGCAGGCCCAGGGGGCTTCGGAGGAATGAGCAGTTCTTC. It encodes CASRPRGLRRNEQFF.

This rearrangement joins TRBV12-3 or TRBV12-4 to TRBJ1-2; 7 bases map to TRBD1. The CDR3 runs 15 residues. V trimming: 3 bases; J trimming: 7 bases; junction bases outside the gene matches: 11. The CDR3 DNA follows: TGTGCCAGCAGTTTGGAGGCAGGGGGACGGTGTGGCTACACCTTC. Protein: CASSLEAGGRCGYTF.

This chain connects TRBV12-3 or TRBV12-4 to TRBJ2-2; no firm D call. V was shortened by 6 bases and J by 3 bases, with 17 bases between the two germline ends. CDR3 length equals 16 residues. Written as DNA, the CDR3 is TGTGCCAGCAGATACGGACGGCAATCGCACACCGGGGAGCTGTTTTTT. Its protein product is CASRYGRQSHTGELFF.

CDR3: CASSPITSTEAFF. CDR3 DNA: TGTGCCAGCAGCCCGATAACATCCACTGAAGCTTTCTTT. The chain uses TRBV7-9 and TRBJ1-1, with D unclear. The CDR3 totals 13 residues. The ends were cut back, 5 bases at V and 4 bases at J, with 11 bases in the middle. Germline lookup yields CDR1 SEHNR and CDR2 FQNEAQ (reference sequence).

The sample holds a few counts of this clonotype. The CDR3 DNA follows: TGTGCCAGCAGTTTACGGAATAATTCACCCCTCCACTTT. Amino acids: CASSLRNNSPLHF. The genes are TRBV12-3 or TRBV12-4 and TRBJ1-6, with D hard to call. The CDR3 runs to 13 residues. V was shortened by 2 bases and J by 5 bases, with 4 bases between the two germline ends.

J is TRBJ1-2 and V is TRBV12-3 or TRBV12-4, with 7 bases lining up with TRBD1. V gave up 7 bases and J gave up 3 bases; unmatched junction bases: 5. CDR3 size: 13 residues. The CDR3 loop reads CASTRQGYYGYTF. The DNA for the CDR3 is TGTGCCAGCACCCGACAGGGCTACTATGGCTACACCTTC.

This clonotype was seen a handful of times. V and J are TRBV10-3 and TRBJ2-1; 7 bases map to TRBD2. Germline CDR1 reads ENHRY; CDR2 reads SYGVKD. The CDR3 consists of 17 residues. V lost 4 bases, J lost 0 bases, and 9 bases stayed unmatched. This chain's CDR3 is CAISGEASGNSYNEQFF. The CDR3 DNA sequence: TGTGCCATCAGTGGAGAAGCTAGCGGTAACTCCTACAATGAGCAGTTCTTC.

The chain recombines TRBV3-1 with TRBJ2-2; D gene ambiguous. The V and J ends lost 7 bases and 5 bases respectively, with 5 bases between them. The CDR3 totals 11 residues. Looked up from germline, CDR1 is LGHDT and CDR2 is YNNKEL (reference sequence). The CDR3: CASMGTGELFF. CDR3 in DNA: TGTGCCAGCATGGGGACCGGGGAGCTGTTTTTT.